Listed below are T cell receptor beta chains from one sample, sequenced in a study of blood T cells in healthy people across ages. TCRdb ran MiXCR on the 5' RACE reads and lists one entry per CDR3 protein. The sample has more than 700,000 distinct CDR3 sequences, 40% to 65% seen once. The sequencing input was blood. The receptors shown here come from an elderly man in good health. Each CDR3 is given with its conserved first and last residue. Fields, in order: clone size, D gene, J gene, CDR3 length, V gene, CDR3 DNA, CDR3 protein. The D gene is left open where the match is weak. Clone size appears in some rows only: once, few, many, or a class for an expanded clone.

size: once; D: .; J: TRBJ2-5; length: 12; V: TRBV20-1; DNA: TGCAGTGCGTGGACTCAACAAGAGACCCAGTACTTC; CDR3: CSAWTQQETQYF
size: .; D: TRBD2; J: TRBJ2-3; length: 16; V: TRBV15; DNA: TGTGCCACCGGCCCTGGACTAGCGGGACGACACAGAGACGCGTATTTT; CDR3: CATGPGLAGRHRDAYF
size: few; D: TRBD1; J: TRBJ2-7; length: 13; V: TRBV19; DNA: TGTGCCAGTCGGGACAGGGGGCACTACGAGCAGTACTTC; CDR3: CASRDRGHYEQYF
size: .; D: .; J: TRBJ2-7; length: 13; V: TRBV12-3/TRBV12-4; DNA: TGTGCCAGCAGCCCTAACGGGGGCGGAGAGCAGTACTTC; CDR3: CASSPNGGGEQYF
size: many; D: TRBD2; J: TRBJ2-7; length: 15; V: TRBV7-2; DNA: TGTGCCAGCAGCTTAGGGCTAGCGGGCACCTACGAGCAGTACTTC; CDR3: CASSLGLAGTYEQYF
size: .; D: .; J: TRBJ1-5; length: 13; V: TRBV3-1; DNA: TGTGCCAGCAGCCAGACGGGAAATCAGCCCCAGCATTTT; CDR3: CASSQTGNQPQHF
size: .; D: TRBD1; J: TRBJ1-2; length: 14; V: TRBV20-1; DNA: TGCAGCGGGCGGACAGGGTTAAAAGTCGGTGGCTACACCTTC; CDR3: CSGRTGLKVGGYTF
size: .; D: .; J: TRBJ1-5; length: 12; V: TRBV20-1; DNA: TGCGCGTACAGGCAGGGAAATCAGCCCCAGCATTTT; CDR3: CAYRQGNQPQHF
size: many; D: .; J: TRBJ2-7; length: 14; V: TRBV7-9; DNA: TGTGCCAGCAGCTTAGAGGGGCGCTCCTACGAGCAGTACTTC; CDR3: CASSLEGRSYEQYF
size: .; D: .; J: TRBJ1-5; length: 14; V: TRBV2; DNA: TGTGCCGGCCGGACGGCAGTACTCAATCAGCCCCAGCATTTT; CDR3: CAGRTAVLNQPQHF
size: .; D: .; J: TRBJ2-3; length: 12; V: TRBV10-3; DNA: TGTGCCATCCGGGGAGCTGGCAGATACGCGTATTTT; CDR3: CAIRGAGRYAYF
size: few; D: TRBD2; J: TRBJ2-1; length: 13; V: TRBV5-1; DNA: TGCGCCAGCAGTCCTGCGGGAGGGGATGAGCAGTTCTTC; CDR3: CASSPAGGDEQFF
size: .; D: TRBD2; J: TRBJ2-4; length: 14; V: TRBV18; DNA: TGTGCCAGCTCGCCAACTAGCGGGCGGGACATTCAGTACTTC; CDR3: CASSPTSGRDIQYF
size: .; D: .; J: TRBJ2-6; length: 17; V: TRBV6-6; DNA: TGTGCCAGCAGTCCCTGGACCCTTGGTGGTGGGGCCAACGTCCTGACTTTC; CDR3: CASSPWTLGGGANVLTF
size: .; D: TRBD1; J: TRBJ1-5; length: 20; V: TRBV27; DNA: TGTGCCAGCAGTTTATCGATAGGGGACAGCCAGGACGTTAGCAATCAGCCCCAGCATTTT; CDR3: CASSLSIGDSQDVSNQPQHF
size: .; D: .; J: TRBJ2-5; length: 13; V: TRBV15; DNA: TGTGCCACCAGCAGAGACAGGGCCAATGAGCAGTACTTC; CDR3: CATSRDRANEQYF
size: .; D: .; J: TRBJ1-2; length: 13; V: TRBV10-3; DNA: TGTGCCATCAGTACTGAAACAGGGTATGGCTACACCTTC; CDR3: CAISTETGYGYTF
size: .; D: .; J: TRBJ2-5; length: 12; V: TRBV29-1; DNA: TGCAGCGTGGAGGGGGGTACAGAGACCCAGTACTTC; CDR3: CSVEGGTETQYF
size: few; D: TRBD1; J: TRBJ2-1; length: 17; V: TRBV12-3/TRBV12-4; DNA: TGTGCCAGCAGATCCCGAGGGACAGGGGGCGGCTACAATGAGCAGTTCTTC; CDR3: CASRSRGTGGGYNEQFF
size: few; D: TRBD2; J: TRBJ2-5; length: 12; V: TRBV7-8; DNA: TGTGCCCAAGGGGAGGGGCAAGAGACCCAGTACTTC; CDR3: CAQGEGQETQYF
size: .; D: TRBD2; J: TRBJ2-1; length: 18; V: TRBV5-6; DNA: TGTGCCAGCAGCTTGGGGGGACTAGCGGAGCTTCTTTACAATGAGCAGTTCTTC; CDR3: CASSLGGLAELLYNEQFF
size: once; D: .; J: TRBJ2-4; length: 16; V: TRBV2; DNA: TGTGCCAGCAGTGTGACTCAACACCGAGCCAAAAACATTCAGTACTTC; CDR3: CASSVTQHRAKNIQYF
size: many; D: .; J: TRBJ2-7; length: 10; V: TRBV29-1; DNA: TGCAGCGTGGTCCGTGACGAGCAGTACTTC; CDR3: CSVVRDEQYF
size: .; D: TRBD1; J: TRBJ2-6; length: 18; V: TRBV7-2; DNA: TGTGCCAGCAGCCCCCCCGGGACAGGGTTTTCTGGGACCAACGTCCTGACTTTC; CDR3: CASSPPGTGFSGTNVLTF
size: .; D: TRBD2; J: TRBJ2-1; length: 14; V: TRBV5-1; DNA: TGCGCCAGCAGCTTGGCCGGGGGGACCAATGAGCAGTTCTTC; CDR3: CASSLAGGTNEQFF
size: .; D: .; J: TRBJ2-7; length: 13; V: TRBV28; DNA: TGTGCCAGCAGTGCCGGGGTCCTTACTGGGCAGTACTTC; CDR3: CASSAGVLTGQYF
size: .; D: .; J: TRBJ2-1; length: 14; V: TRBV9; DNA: TGTGCCAGCAGCGTAGCCCGGACAGACGATGAGCAGTTCTTC; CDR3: CASSVARTDDEQFF
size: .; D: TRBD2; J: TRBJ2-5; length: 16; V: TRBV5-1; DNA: TGCGCCAGCAGCTTGGACCCCCGGGGGGGGGCAGAGACCCAGTACTTC; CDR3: CASSLDPRGGAETQYF
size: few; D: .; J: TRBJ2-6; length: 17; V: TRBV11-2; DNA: TGTGCCAGCAGCCCCCCTCGTGAGCTCTCTGGGGCCAACGTCCTGACTTTC; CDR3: CASSPPRELSGANVLTF
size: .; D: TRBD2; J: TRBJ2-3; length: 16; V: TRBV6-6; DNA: TGTGCCAGCAGTTCCCGACTAGCGGGAGGCACAGATACGCAGTATTTT; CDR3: CASSSRLAGGTDTQYF
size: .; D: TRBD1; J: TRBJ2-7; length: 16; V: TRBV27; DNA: TGTGCCAGCAGTTTATCTTCACAGGGGTTTACCTACGAGCAGTACTTC; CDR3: CASSLSSQGFTYEQYF
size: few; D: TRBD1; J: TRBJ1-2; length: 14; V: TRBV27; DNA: TGTGCCAGCAGTCCGGACAGGGCTGGCTATGGCTACACCTTC; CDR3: CASSPDRAGYGYTF
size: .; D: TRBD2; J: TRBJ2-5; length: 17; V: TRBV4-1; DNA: TGCGCCAGCAGCCAAGATTTGGGACTAGAGGGTCGAAATGAGCAGTACTTC; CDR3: CASSQDLGLEGRNEQYF
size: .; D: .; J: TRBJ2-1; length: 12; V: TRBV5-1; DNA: TGCGCCAGCAGCCGGGAGCGGGATGAGCAGTTCTTC; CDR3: CASSRERDEQFF